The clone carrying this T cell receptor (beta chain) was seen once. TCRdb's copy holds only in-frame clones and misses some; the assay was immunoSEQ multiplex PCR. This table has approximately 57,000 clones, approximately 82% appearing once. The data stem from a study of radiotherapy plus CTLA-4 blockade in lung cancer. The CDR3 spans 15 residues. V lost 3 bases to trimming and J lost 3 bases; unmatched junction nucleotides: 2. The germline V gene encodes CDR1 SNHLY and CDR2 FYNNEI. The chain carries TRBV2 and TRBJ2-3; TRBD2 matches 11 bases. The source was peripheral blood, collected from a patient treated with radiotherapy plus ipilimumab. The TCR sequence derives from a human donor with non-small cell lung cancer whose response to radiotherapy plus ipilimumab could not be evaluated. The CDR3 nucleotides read TGTGCCAGCAGTGACAGGACTAGCGGGACAGATACGCAGTATTTT. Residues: CASSDRTSGTDTQYF.